The entry that follows covers one T cell receptor (beta chain) sequence. The antigen is unknown. The PCR employed 60 Vbeta primers together with 13 Jbeta primers. Assay: immunoSEQ multiplex PCR; the TCRdb copy retains only in-frame clones and omits some. This repertoire shows around 150,000 clones, around 75% found once; its top ten account for around 3.2%. This entry comes from a study of cytomegalovirus exposure and HLA in healthy donors. Study-wide results and caveats: In a later analysis, an Asian-associated ancestry cluster reportedly showed fewer N-insertions than the roughly 710-donor mean. Accounts indicate the classifier identified cytomegalovirus status with strong specificity and sensitivity.

There are 15 residues in the CDR3. The germline CDR1 and CDR2 sequences are SEHNR and FQNEAQ (reference sequence). The ends lost 5 bases at V and 4 bases at J; junction bases unmatched: 10. The material sequenced was PBMCs. The TCR comes from a human donor in good health. The gene calls are TRBV7-9 and TRBJ2-7, with 8 positions matching TRBD2. CDR3 DNA sequence: TGTGCCAGCAGCCCCCGTGCGGGGGGATCTTACGAGCAGTACTTC. Amino acid sequence: CASSPRAGGSYEQYF. Full variable domain (remainder filled in from reference TRBV7-9 and TRBJ2-7): DTGVSQNPRHKITKRGQNVTFRCDPISEHNRLYWYRQTLGQGPEFLTYFQNEAQLEKSRLLSDRFSAERPKGSFSTLEIQRTEQGDSAMYLCASSPRAGGSYEQYFGPGTRLTVT.